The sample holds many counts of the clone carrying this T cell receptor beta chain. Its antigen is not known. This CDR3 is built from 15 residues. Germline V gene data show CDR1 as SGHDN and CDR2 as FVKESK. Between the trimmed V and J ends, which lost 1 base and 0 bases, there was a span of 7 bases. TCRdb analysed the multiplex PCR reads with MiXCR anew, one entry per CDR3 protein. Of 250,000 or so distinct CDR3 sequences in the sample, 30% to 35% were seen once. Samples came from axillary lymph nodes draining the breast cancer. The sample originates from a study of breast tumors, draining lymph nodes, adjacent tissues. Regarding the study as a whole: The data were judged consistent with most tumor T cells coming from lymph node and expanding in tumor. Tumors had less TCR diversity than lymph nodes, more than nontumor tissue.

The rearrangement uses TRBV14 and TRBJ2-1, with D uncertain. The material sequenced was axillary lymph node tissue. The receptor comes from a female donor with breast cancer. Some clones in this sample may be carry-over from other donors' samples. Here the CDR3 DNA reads TGTGCCAGCAGCCAAGCCGCCAACTCCTACAATGAGCAGTTCTTC. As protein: CASSQAANSYNEQFF.